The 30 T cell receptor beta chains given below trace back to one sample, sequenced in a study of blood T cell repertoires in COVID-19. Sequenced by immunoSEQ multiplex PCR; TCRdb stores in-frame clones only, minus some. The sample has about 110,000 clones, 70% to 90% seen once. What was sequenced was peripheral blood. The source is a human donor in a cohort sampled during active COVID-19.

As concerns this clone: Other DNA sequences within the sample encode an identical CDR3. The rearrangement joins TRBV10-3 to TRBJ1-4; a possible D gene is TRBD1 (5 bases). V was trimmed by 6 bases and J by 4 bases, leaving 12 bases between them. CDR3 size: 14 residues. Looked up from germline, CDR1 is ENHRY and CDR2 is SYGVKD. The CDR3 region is CAIRKDGGNEKLFF. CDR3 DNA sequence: TGTGCCATCAGGAAAGACGGGGGTAATGAAAAACTGTTTTTT.

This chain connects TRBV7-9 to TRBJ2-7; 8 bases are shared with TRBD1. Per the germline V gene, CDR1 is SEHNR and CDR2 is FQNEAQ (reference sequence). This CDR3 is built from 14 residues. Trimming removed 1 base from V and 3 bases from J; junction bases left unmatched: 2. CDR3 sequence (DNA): TGTGCCAGCAGCTTAGAACAGGGGGTCTACGAGCAGTACTTC. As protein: CASSLEQGVYEQYF. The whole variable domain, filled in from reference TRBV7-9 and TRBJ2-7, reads DTGVSQNPRHKITKRGQNVTFRCDPISEHNRLYWYRQTLGQGPEFLTYFQNEAQLEKSRLLSDRFSAERPKGSFSTLEIQRTEQGDSAMYLCASSLEQGVYEQYFGPGTRLTVT.

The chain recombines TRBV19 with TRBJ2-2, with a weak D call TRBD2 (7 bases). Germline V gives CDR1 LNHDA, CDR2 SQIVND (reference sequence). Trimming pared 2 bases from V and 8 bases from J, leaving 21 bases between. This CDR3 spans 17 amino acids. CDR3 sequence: CASSIHLAGAGRGELFF. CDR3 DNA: TGTGCCAGTAGTATACACCTCGCGGGGGCCGGGCGGGGGGAGCTGTTTTTT.

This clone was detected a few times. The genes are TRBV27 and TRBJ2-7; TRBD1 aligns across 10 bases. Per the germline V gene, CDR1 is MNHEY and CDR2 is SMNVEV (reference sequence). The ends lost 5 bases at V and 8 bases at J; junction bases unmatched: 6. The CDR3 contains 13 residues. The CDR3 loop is CASSPRGQGKQYF. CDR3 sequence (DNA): TGTGCCAGCAGTCCCCGGGGACAGGGGAAGCAGTACTTC.

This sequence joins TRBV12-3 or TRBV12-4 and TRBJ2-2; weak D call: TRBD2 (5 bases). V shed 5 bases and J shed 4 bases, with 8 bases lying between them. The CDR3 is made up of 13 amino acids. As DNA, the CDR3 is TGTGCCAGCAGTCGCGGGCCCACCGGGGAGCTGTTTTTT. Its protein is CASSRGPTGELFF.

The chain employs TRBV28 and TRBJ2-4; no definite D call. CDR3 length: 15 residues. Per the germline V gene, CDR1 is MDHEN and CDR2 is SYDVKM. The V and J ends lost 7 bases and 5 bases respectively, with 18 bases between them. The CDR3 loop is CASTPIGSIENIQYF. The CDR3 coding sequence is TGTGCCAGCACCCCTATCGGGTCGATCGAAAACATTCAGTACTTC.

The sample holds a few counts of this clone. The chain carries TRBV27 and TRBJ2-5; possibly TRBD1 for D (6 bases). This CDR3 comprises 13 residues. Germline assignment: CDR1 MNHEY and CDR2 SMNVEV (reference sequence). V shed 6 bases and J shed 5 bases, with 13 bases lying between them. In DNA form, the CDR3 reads TGTGCCAGCAGGAACGTGGGGGCGGAGACCCAGTACTTC. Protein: CASRNVGAETQYF.

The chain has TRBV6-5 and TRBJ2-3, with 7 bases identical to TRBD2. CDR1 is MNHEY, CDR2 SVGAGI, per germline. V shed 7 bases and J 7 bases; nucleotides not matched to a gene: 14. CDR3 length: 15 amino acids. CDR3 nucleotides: TGTGCCAGCATATACGGGGGAGGGTTGAGTAATACGCAGTATTTT. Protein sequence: CASIYGGGLSNTQYF.

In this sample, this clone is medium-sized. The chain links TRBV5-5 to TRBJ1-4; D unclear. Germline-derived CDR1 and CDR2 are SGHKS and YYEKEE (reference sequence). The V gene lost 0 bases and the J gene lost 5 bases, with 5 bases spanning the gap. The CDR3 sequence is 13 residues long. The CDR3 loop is CASSLAQNEKLFF. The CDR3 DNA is TGTGCCAGCAGCTTGGCCCAGAATGAAAAACTGTTTTTT.

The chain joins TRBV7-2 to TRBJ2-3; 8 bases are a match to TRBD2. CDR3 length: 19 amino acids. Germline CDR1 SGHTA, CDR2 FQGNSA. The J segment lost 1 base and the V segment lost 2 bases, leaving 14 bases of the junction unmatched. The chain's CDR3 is CASSLLAGGSYTRTDTQYF. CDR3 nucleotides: TGTGCCAGCAGCTTATTGGCGGGGGGCTCTTATACTCGCACAGATACGCAGTATTTT.

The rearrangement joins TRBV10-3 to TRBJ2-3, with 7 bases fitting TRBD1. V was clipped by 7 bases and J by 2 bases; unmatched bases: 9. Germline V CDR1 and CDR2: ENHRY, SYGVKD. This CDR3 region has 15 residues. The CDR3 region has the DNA TGTGCCATCAAATCCGGGACAGCTAACACAGATACGCAGTATTTT. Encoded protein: CAIKSGTANTDTQYF.

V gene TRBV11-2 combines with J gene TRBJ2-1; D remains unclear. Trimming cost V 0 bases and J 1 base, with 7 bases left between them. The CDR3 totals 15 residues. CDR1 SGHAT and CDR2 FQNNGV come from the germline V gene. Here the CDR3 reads CASSLDLASYNEQFF. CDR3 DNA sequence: TGTGCCAGCAGCTTAGACTTAGCTTCCTACAATGAGCAGTTCTTC.

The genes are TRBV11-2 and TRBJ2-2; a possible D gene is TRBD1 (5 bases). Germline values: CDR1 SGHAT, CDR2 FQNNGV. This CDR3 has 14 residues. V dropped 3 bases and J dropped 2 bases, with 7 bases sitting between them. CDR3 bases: TGTGCCAGCAGCTTGCAGGGTAACACCGGGGAGCTGTTTTTT. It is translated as CASSLQGNTGELFF.

The CDR3 DNA reads as TGTGCCAGCAGCCCGGGGGGGCAGGGTAATTCTGAGCAGTTCTTC. This encodes CASSPGGQGNSEQFF. The chain recombines TRBV5-4 with TRBJ2-1; TRBD2 agrees at 8 bases. This CDR3 region has 15 residues. CDR1 is SGHNT and CDR2 is YYREEE in the germline V gene (reference sequence). Trimming at V came to 4 bases and at J to 9 bases, leaving 12 bases not matched to a gene.

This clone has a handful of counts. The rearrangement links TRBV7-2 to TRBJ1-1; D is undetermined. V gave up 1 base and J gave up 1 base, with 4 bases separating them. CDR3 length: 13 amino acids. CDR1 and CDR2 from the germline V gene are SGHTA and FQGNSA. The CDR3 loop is CASSLDRNTEAFF. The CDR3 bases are TGTGCCAGCAGCTTAGACAGGAACACTGAAGCTTTCTTT.

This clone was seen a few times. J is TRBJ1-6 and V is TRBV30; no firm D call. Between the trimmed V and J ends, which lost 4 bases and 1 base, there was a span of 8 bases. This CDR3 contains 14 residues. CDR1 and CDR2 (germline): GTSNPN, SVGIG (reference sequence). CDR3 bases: TGTGCCTGGACAACCGGGTCCTATAATTCACCCCTCCACTTT. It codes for CAWTTGSYNSPLHF. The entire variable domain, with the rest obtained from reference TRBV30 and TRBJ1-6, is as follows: SQTIHQWPATLVQPVGSPLSLECTVEGTSNPNLYWYRQAAGRGLQLLFYSVGIGQISSEVPQNLSASRPQDRQFILSSKKLLLSDSGFYLCAWTTGSYNSPLHFGNGTRLTVT.

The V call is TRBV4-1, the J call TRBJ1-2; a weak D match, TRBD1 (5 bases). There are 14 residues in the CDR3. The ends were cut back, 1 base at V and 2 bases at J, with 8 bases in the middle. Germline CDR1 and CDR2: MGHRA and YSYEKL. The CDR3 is CASSQGGGNYGYTF. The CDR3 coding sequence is TGCGCCAGCAGCCAAGGGGGCGGAAACTATGGCTACACCTTC.

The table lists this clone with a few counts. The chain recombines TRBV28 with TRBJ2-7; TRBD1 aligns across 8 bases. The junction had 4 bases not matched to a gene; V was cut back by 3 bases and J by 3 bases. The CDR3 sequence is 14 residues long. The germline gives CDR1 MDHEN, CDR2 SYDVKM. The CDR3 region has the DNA TGTGCCAGCAGTTTTAAACAGGGGGGCTACGAGCAGTACTTC. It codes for CASSFKQGGYEQYF.

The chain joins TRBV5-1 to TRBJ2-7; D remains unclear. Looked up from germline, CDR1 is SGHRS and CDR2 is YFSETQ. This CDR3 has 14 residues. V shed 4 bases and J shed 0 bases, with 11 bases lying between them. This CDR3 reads CASSGGLDSYEQYF. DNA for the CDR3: TGCGCCAGCAGCGGTGGGCTGGACTCCTACGAGCAGTACTTC.

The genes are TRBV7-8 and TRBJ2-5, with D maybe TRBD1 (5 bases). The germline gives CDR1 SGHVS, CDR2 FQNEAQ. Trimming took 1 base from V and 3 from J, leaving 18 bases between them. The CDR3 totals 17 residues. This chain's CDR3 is CASSLVGQGGAEETQYF. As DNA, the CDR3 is TGTGCCAGCAGCTTAGTTGGGCAGGGTGGGGCCGAAGAGACCCAGTACTTC. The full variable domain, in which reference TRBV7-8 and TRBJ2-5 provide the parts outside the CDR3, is GAGVSQSPRYKVAKRGQDVALRCDPISGHVSLFWYQQALGQGPEFLTYFQNEAQLDKSGLPSDRFFAERPEGSVSTLKIQRTQQEDSAVYLCASSLVGQGGAEETQYFGPGTRLLVL.

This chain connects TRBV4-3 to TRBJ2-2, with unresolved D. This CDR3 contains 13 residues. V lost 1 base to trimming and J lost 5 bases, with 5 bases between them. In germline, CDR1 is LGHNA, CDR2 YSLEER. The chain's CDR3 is CASSQVETGELFF. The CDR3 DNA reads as TGCGCCAGCAGCCAAGTAGAGACCGGGGAGCTGTTTTTT.

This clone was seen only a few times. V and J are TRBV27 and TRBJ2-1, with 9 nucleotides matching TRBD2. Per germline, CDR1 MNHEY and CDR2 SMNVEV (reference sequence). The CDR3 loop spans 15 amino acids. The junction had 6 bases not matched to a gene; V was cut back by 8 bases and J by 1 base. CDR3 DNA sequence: TGTGCCAGCGGTAGACTAGCGGATTCCTACAATGAGCAGTTCTTC. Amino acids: CASGRLADSYNEQFF.

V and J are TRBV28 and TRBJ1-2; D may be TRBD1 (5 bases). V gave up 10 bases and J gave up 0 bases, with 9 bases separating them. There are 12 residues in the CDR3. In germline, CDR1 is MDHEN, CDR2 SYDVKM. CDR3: CATSTANYGYTF. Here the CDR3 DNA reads TGTGCCACCTCGACAGCTAACTATGGCTACACCTTC.

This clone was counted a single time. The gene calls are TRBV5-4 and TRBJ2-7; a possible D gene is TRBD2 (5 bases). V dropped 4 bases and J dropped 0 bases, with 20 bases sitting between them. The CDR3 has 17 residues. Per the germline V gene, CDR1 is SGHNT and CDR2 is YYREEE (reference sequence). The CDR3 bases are TGTGCCAGCAGCCTATACTCCGGACTGTCAGCCTCCTACGAGCAGTACTTC. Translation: CASSLYSGLSASYEQYF. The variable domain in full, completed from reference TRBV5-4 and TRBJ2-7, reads ETGVTQSPTHLIKTRGQQVTLRCSSQSGHNTVSWYQQALGQGPQFIFQYYREEENGRGNFPPRFSGLQFPNYSSELNVNALELDDSALYLCASSLYSGLSASYEQYFGPGTRLTVT.

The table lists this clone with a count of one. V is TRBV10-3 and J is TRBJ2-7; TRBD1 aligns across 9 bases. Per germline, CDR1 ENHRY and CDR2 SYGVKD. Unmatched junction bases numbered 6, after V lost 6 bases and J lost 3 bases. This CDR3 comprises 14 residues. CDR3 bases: TGTGCCATCAGAGGGGACAGGGCCGACTACGAGCAGTACTTC. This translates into CAIRGDRADYEQYF.

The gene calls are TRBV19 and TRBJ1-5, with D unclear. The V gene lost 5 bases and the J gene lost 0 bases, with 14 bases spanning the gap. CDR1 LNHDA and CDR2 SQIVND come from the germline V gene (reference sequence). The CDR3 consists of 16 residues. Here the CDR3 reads CASSVSWSTSNQPQHF. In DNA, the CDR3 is TGTGCCAGTAGTGTTTCCTGGTCTACTAGCAATCAGCCCCAGCATTTT.

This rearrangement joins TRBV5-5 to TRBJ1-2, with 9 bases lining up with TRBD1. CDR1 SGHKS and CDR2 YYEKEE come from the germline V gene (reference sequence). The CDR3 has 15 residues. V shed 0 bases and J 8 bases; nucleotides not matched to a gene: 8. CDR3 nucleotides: TGTGCCAGCAGCTTGGAGGGGACAGGGTCTCGAGGCTACACCTTC. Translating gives CASSLEGTGSRGYTF.

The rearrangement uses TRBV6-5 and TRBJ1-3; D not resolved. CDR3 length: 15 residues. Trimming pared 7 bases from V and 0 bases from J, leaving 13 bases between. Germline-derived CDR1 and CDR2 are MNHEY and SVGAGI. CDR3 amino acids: CASIAGHSSGNTIYF. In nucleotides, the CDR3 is TGTGCCAGCATCGCAGGCCATTCCTCTGGAAACACCATATATTTT.

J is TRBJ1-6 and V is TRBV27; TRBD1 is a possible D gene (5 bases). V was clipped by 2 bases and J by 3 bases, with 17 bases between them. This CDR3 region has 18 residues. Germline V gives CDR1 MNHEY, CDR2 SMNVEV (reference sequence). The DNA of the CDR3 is TGTGCCAGCAGTTTAGAATCGGGGGTGAGAAGCTATAATTCACCCCTCCACTTT. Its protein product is CASSLESGVRSYNSPLHF.

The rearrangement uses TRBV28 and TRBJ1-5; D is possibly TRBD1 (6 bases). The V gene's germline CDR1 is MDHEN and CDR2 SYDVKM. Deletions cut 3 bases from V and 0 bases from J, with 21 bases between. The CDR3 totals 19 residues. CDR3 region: CASSFQGPRAFYSNQPQHF. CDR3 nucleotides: TGTGCCAGCAGTTTCCAGGGGCCACGCGCCTTTTATAGCAATCAGCCCCAGCATTTT.